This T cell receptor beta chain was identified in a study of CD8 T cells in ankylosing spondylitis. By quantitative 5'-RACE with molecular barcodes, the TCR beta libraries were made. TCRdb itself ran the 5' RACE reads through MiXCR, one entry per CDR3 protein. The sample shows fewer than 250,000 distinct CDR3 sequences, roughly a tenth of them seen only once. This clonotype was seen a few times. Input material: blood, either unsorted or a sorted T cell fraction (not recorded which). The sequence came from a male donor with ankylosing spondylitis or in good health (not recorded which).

The CDR3 spells CASSFGSADTQYF. The CDR3 nucleotides are TGTGCCAGCAGTTTTGGGAGTGCAGATACGCAGTATTTT. The chain carries TRBV12-3 or TRBV12-4 and TRBJ2-3, with a weak D call TRBD2 (5 bases). The V gene lost 3 bases and the J gene lost 4 bases, with 8 bases spanning the gap. CDR3 length: 13 residues.